Each of the 9 T cell receptor beta chains below was sequenced from the same sample in a study of blood T cell repertoires in COVID-19. Libraries were prepared by immunoSEQ multiplex PCR; TCRdb keeps only in-frame clonotypes and omits some of them. The sample comprises around 99,000 clones, 90% of which are singletons, and 5.1% rests with the top ten. Source material: peripheral blood. The receptor set was obtained from a man aged 45-65 years with acute or convalescent COVID-19.

CDR3 region: CASSSSPDTQYF. The CDR3, as DNA: TGTGCCAGCAGTTCCTCTCCAGATACGCAGTATTTT. This chain connects TRBV12-3 or TRBV12-4 to TRBJ2-3; the D is unclear. The CDR3 length is 12 residues. Between the trimmed V and J ends, which lost 4 bases and 4 bases, there was a span of 6 bases.

The CDR3 DNA reads as TGTGCCAGCAGTGCTCCTCCCGGGGGGACCACAGATACGCAGTATTTT. Protein sequence: CASSAPPGGTTDTQYF. The chain uses TRBV6-1 and TRBJ2-3; TRBD2 aligns across 7 bases. The ends lost 4 bases at V and 2 bases at J; junction bases unmatched: 9. The CDR3 covers 16 residues. Germline V gene data show CDR1 as MNHNS and CDR2 as SASEGT.

J is TRBJ2-1 and V is TRBV18; 11 positions agree with TRBD2. Germline CDR1 is KGHSH and CDR2 is LQKENI. With V trimmed by 1 base and J by 6 bases, 2 bases remained unmatched. The CDR3 has 15 amino acids. The CDR3 nucleotides are TGTGCCAGCTCACCACAAACTAGCGGGAGCAATGAGCAGTTCTTC. Its translation is CASSPQTSGSNEQFF.

The gene calls are TRBV6-5 and TRBJ2-7; D perhaps matches TRBD2 (6 bases). Deletions cut 8 bases from V and 4 bases from J, with 15 bases between. CDR1 is MNHEY and CDR2 is SVGAGI in the germline V gene. This CDR3 has 13 amino acids. For the CDR3, the DNA is TGTGCCAGCCTCGAGCGGGTATTTTACGAGCAGTACTTC. Translating it yields CASLERVFYEQYF.

V gene TRBV27 combines with J gene TRBJ2-7, with 7 bases identical to TRBD2. Germline CDR1 reads MNHEY; CDR2 reads SMNVEV (reference sequence). J was trimmed by 3 bases and V by 0 bases; bases with no gene match: 8. The CDR3 has 16 residues. CDR3 DNA: TGTGCCAGCAGTTTATCGGGGGGACTATTCGGCTACGAGCAGTACTTC. It encodes CASSLSGGLFGYEQYF.

The chain joins TRBV20-1 to TRBJ2-7; D is unclear. V lost 3 bases and J lost 3, with 6 bases in between. The germline V gene has CDR1 DFQATT and CDR2 SNEGSKA (reference sequence). This CDR3 region has 11 residues. The CDR3 is CSARQDYEQYF. The CDR3 DNA reads as TGCAGTGCTAGGCAGGACTACGAGCAGTACTTC.

This rearrangement joins TRBV14 to TRBJ1-1, with 8 positions matching TRBD1. The CDR3 is made up of 15 amino acids. V shed 4 bases and J 2 bases; nucleotides not matched to a gene: 6. The germline CDR1 and CDR2 sequences are SGHDN and FVKESK. The CDR3 DNA reads TGTGCCAGCAGCCGTCAGGGGGCGAGAAACACTGAAGCTTTCTTT. This gives the protein CASSRQGARNTEAFF.

The V and J genes are TRBV9 and TRBJ1-2; D gene unclear. There are 13 residues in the CDR3. In germline, CDR1 is SGDLS, CDR2 YYNGEE. Trimming removed 4 bases from V and 8 bases from J, with 15 bases in between. The CDR3 sequence is CASSSHPGGGYTF. The CDR3 bases are TGTGCCAGCAGCTCTCACCCGGGCGGGGGCTACACCTTC.

This clone was seen just once. CDR3 region: CASSTGQGFEAFF. The CDR3 nucleotides are TGCGCCAGCAGCACGGGACAGGGTTTTGAAGCTTTCTTT. This sequence joins TRBV4-3 and TRBJ1-1; 9 bases fit TRBD1. Germline CDR1 is LGHNA and CDR2 is YSLEER. The V gene end was trimmed by 5 bases and the J gene end by 7 bases; junction bases not matched to a gene: 5. CDR3 length equals 13 residues.